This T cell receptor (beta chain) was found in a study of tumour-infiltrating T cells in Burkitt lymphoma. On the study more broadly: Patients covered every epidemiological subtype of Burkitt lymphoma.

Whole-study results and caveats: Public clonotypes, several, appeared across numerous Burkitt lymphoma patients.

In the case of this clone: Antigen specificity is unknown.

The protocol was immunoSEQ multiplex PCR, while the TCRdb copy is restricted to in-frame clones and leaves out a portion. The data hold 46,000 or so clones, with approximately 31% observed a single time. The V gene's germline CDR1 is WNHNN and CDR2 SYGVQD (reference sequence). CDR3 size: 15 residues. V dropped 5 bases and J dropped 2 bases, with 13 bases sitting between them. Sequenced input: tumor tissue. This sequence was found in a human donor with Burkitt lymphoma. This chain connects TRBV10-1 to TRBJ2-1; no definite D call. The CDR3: CASSFYSLPYNEQFF. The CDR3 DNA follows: TGCGCCAGCAGTTTCTACAGCCTACCCTACAATGAGCAGTTCTTC.